What follows are 23 T cell receptor beta chains derived from one specimen sequenced in a study of cytotoxic CD8 clonotypes in ibrutinib-treated CLL. Using immunoSEQ multiplex PCR, the repertoire was profiled, and TCRdb retains in-frame clones only, with some absent. The sample includes some 4,600 clones, approximately 80% of them seen just once. The sample consisted of PBMCs, taken before ibrutinib treatment. These receptors all stem from a human donor with chronic lymphocytic leukemia.

This chain connects TRBV27 to TRBJ2-1; 10 nucleotides align to TRBD2. Germline CDR1 and CDR2: MNHEY and SMNVEV (reference sequence). The CDR3 loop spans 16 amino acids. The ends lost 5 bases at V and 5 bases at J; junction bases unmatched: 9. CDR3 protein: CASSPSPGLANNEQFF. The CDR3 coding sequence is TGTGCCAGCAGTCCCAGCCCGGGACTAGCGAACAATGAGCAGTTCTTC.

This clone was seen a few times. The chain couples TRBV7-6 to TRBJ2-3; tentatively, D is TRBD1 (7 bases). The V gene lost 3 bases and the J gene lost 5 bases, with 12 bases spanning the gap. The length of the CDR3 is 14 residues. Germline assignment: CDR1 SGHVS and CDR2 FNYEAQ. The CDR3 DNA follows: TGTGCCAGCAGCTTGGAGGGACAGTTAGATACGCAGTATTTT. This translates into CASSLEGQLDTQYF.

V is TRBV27 and J is TRBJ1-2; D is possibly TRBD1 (6 bases). The CDR3 is 12 residues long. V lost 4 bases and J 7 bases, leaving 10 bases between the germline ends. Germline values: CDR1 MNHEY, CDR2 SMNVEV (reference sequence). The DNA for the CDR3 is TGTGCCAGCAGTTCCCTGACAGGTGGCTACACCTTC. Its protein is CASSSLTGGYTF.

The V call is TRBV28, the J call TRBJ1-1; a possible D gene is TRBD1 (6 bases). There are 14 residues in the CDR3. The germline V and J ends were trimmed by 5 bases and 1 base, with 11 bases remaining between them. Germline V gene sequence: CDR1 MDHEN, CDR2 SYDVKM. The CDR3 bases are TGTGCCAGCAGTAAACAGGGTGAGAACACTGAAGCTTTCTTT. It codes for CASSKQGENTEAFF.

The rearrangement links TRBV14 to TRBJ2-1; D possibly corresponds to TRBD2 (6 bases). Germline V gene data show CDR1 as SGHDN and CDR2 as FVKESK. V was pared by 3 bases and J by 10 bases, with 16 bases between. This CDR3 spans 14 amino acids. In DNA form, the CDR3 reads TGTGCCAGCAGCCAGACTAGACTCGCGGCGGAGCAGTTCTTC. This translates into CASSQTRLAAEQFF.

This chain links TRBV9 with TRBJ1-2, with 9 bases lining up with TRBD1. Losses at the gene ends were 4 bases for V and 4 bases for J; bases not matched to a gene: 8. The CDR3 spans 15 residues. Germline CDR1 reads SGDLS; CDR2 reads YYNGEE. The CDR3: CASSKWDRETYGYTF. Written as DNA, the CDR3 is TGTGCCAGCAGCAAATGGGACAGGGAGACCTATGGCTACACCTTC.

The rearrangement uses TRBV6-4 and TRBJ2-7; 9 bases line up with TRBD1. V trimming: 4 bases; J trimming: 4 bases; junction bases outside the gene matches: 8. This CDR3 region has 15 residues. The germline gives CDR1 MRHNA, CDR2 SNTAGT. The CDR3 loop is CASSASGTGIYEQYF. As DNA, the CDR3 is TGTGCCAGCAGTGCCTCCGGGACAGGGATATACGAGCAGTACTTC.

The gene calls are TRBV11-2 and TRBJ1-6; weak D call: TRBD1 (5 bases). CDR1 is SGHAT, CDR2 FQNNGV, per germline. The CDR3 has 15 residues. Trimming cost V 5 bases and J 8 bases, with 16 bases left between them. The CDR3 sequence is CASSPGSGEDSPLHF. CDR3 DNA: TGTGCCAGCAGCCCAGGGTCCGGCGAGGATTCACCCCTCCACTTT.

The rearrangement joins TRBV19 to TRBJ2-1; D is perhaps TRBD2 (5 bases). V was shortened by 9 bases and J by 1 base, with 10 bases between the two germline ends. Germline lookup yields CDR1 LNHDA and CDR2 SQIVND (reference sequence). CDR3 size: 13 residues. CDR3 region: CASEGLSYNEQFF. The CDR3 nucleotides are TGTGCCAGCGAGGGCCTGTCCTACAATGAGCAGTTCTTC.

The J gene is TRBJ1-4, the V gene TRBV10-3, with TRBD1 identical over 10 bases. The CDR3 runs to 16 residues. Per the germline V gene, CDR1 is ENHRY and CDR2 is SYGVKD. V was pared by 10 bases and J by 6 bases, with 14 bases of the junction left unmatched. CDR3 loop: CATGPGQGRPDEKLFF. Written as DNA, the CDR3 is TGTGCCACCGGACCGGGACAGGGGAGACCTGATGAAAAACTGTTTTTT.

The chain recombines TRBV19 with TRBJ2-5, with D maybe TRBD2 (6 bases). V was cut by 3 bases and J by 0 bases, with 11 bases left in between. The CDR3 contains 15 residues. Germline CDR1 LNHDA, CDR2 SQIVND (reference sequence). CDR3 protein: CASSIWGRYQETQYF. CDR3 DNA: TGTGCCAGTAGTATCTGGGGGAGGTACCAAGAGACCCAGTACTTC.

The chain uses TRBV29-1 and TRBJ2-1; tentatively, D is TRBD1 or TRBD2 (7 bases each). The V gene's germline CDR1 is SQVTM and CDR2 ANQGSEA. The CDR3 has 13 residues. The V gene lost 4 bases and the J gene lost 9 bases, with 16 bases spanning the gap. In nucleotides, the CDR3 is TGCAGCGTTGGGCAGGGGGGGTCAATTGAGCAGTTCTTC. Translating it yields CSVGQGGSIEQFF.

The chain has TRBV2 and TRBJ2-7; weak D call: TRBD1 (5 bases). This CDR3 comprises 13 residues. Trimming took off 4 bases at V and 0 bases at J, with 7 bases between the two ends. Germline V CDR1 and CDR2: SNHLY, FYNNEI. As DNA, the CDR3 is TGTGCCAGCAGTGGACAGCTCTCCTACGAGCAGTACTTC. Protein sequence: CASSGQLSYEQYF.

The chain has TRBV9 and TRBJ2-1; 8 bases agree with TRBD2. Losses at the gene ends were 7 bases for V and 7 bases for J; bases not matched to a gene: 19. The CDR3 has 17 residues. Germline CDR1 and CDR2: SGDLS and YYNGEE. The CDR3 bases are TGTGCCAGCCCCCTCCCCAATAGGAGCGGGAGAAAGAATGAGCAGTTCTTC. Residues: CASPLPNRSGRKNEQFF.

CDR3 nucleotide sequence: TGTGCCAGCAGCTTAGTTGTGGGGCCCACTGAAGCTTTCTTT. As protein: CASSLVVGPTEAFF. V and J are TRBV7-6 and TRBJ1-1, with D possibly TRBD1 on 5 matching bases. Germline lookup yields CDR1 SGHVS and CDR2 FNYEAQ. V was clipped by 1 base and J by 4 bases, with 10 bases between them. CDR3 length: 14 residues.

This chain connects TRBV13 to TRBJ2-7; 11 bases align to TRBD2. Germline V gives CDR1 PRHDT, CDR2 FYEKMQ (reference sequence). V was clipped by 5 bases and J by 0 bases; unmatched bases: 9. The CDR3 covers 17 residues. The DNA for the CDR3 is TGTGCCAGCAGCACCCGTGGGGGGACTAGCGGCTCCTACGAGCAGTACTTC. Translated, it gives CASSTRGGTSGSYEQYF.

V is TRBV10-3 and J is TRBJ2-7; D possibly matches TRBD1 or TRBD2 (5 bases each). V was clipped by 4 bases and J by 6 bases, with 16 bases between them. The CDR3 spans 14 residues. CDR1 is ENHRY and CDR2 is SYGVKD in the germline V gene. The CDR3 nucleotides are TGTGCCATCAGTGCAGGCCGGGACCAGGGCGAGCAGTACTTC. Translating gives CAISAGRDQGEQYF.

The chain employs TRBV19 and TRBJ1-3, with TRBD1 as a possible D gene (6 bases). Trimming removed 6 bases from V and 0 bases from J, with 15 bases in between. Germline V gene data show CDR1 as LNHDA and CDR2 as SQIVND (reference sequence). The CDR3 spans 16 residues. The CDR3: CASSSSGASSGNTIYF. The CDR3 nucleotides are TGTGCCAGTAGCTCTTCAGGGGCGAGCTCTGGAAACACCATATATTTT.

The chain uses TRBV5-1 and TRBJ2-5, with D perhaps TRBD1 (5 bases). The germline gives CDR1 SGHRS, CDR2 YFSETQ. The CDR3 is 15 residues long. Between the trimmed V and J ends, which lost 2 bases and 5 bases, there was a span of 16 bases. CDR3 region: CASSFIGQGMETQYF. The DNA for the CDR3 is TGCGCCAGCAGCTTCATTGGGCAGGGCATGGAGACCCAGTACTTC.

This chain joins TRBV7-6 and TRBJ2-5; 10 bases match TRBD2. The CDR3 is made up of 15 amino acids. The V segment lost 2 bases and the J segment 7 bases; nucleotides outside the gene matches: 7. Germline CDR1 reads SGHVS; CDR2 reads FNYEAQ. CDR3 region: CASSLSVAGGGTQYF. CDR3 nucleotide sequence: TGTGCCAGCAGCTTATCCGTAGCGGGAGGCGGGACCCAGTACTTC.

The V gene is TRBV6-5, the J gene TRBJ2-6; D not certain. V lost 3 bases and J lost 4, with 4 bases in between. Germline loops: CDR1 MNHEY, CDR2 SVGAGI. CDR3 size: 13 residues. The CDR3 sequence is CASSYSGANVLTF. The CDR3 DNA follows: TGTGCCAGCAGTTATTCCGGGGCCAACGTCCTGACTTTC.

The chain employs TRBV2 and TRBJ2-3; TRBD1 is a possible D gene (6 bases). The germline CDR1 and CDR2 sequences are SNHLY and FYNNEI. Trimming cost V 9 bases and J 2 bases, with 18 bases left between them. The CDR3 covers 15 residues. The CDR3 spells CASSTGTLITDTQYF. CDR3 sequence (DNA): TGTGCCAGTAGTACCGGGACACTTATCACAGATACGCAGTATTTT.

The rearrangement joins TRBV5-1 to TRBJ2-2; TRBD2 aligns across 15 bases. With 5 bases clipped from V and 5 bases from J, the junction kept 4 bases outside the gene matches. Germline V gives CDR1 SGHRS, CDR2 YFSETQ. This CDR3 is 16 amino acids long. The CDR3 loop is CASSFGLAGGTGELFF. In DNA form, the CDR3 reads TGCGCCAGCAGTTTTGGACTAGCGGGAGGGACCGGGGAGCTGTTTTTT.